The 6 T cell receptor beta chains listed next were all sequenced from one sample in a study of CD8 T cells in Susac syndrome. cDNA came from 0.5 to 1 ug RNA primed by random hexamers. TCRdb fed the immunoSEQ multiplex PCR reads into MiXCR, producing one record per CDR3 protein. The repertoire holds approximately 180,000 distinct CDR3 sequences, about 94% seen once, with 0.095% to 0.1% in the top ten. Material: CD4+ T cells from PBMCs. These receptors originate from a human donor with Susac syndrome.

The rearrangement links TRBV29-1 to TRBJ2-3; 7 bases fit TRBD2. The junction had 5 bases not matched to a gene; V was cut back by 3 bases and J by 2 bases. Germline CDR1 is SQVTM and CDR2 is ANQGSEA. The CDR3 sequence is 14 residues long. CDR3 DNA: TGCAGCGTTGACCGGCTAGCGGACACAGATACGCAGTATTTT. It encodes CSVDRLADTDTQYF.

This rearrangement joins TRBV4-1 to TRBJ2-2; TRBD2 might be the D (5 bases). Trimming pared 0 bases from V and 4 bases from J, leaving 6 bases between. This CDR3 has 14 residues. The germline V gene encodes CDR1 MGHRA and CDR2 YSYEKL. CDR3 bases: TGCGCCAGCAGCCAAGATACTAGCACCGGGGAGCTGTTTTTT. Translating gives CASSQDTSTGELFF.

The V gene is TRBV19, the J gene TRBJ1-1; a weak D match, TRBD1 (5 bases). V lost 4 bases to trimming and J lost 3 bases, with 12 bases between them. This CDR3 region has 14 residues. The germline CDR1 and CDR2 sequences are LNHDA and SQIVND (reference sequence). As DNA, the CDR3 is TGTGCCAGTAGTACCCGAGTAGGGGACACTGAAGCTTTCTTT. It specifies CASSTRVGDTEAFF.

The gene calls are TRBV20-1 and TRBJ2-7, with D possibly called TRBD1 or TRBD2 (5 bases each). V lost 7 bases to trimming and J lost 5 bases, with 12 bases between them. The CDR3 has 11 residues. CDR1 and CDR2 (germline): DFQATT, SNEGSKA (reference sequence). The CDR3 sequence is CSGAGRDEQYF. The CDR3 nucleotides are TGCAGTGGGGCAGGGCGGGACGAGCAGTACTTC.

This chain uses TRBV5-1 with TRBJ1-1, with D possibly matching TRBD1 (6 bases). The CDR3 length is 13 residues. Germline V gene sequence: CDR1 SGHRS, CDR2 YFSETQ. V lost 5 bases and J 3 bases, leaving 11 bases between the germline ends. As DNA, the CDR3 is TGCGCCAGCAGGCAGGACAGATACACTGAAGCTTTCTTT. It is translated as CASRQDRYTEAFF.

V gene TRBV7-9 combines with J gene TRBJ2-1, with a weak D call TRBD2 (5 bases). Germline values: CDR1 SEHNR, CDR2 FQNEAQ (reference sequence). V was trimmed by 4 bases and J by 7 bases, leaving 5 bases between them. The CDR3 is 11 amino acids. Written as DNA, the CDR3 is TGTGCCAGCAGCTCGGGGAATGAGCAGTTCTTC. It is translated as CASSSGNEQFF. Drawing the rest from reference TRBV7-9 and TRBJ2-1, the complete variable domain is DTGVSQNPRHKITKRGQNVTFRCDPISEHNRLYWYRQTLGQGPEFLTYFQNEAQLEKSRLLSDRFSAERPKGSFSTLEIQRTEQGDSAMYLCASSSGNEQFFGPGTRLTVL.